This paragraph reports one T cell receptor beta chain. The data stem from a study of OX40 agonist ivuxolimab in advanced cancers. The CDR3 runs 16 residues. Trimming cost V 5 bases and J 0 bases; bases outside gene matches: 5. Germline-derived CDR1 and CDR2 are SGHDT and YYEEEE. Clones were sequenced by immunoSEQ multiplex PCR, and TCRdb holds only the in-frame ones, with some missing. The sample yields 95,000 to 150,000 clones, about 93% seen once. The sequences come from CD4+ or CD8+ T cells sorted from blood, collected in a trial of the OX40 agonist ivuxolimab. The source of this sequence is an adult with an advanced solid tumor such as melanoma, head and neck, liver or kidney cancer. The V gene is TRBV5-6, the J gene TRBJ1-3; TRBD1 agrees at 10 bases. The CDR3 DNA sequence: TGTGCCAGCAGTCAGGACAGGGGGACCTCTGGAAACACCATATATTTT. Translation: CASSQDRGTSGNTIYF.